A single sample is the source of the 29 T cell receptor beta chains below, sequenced in a study of shared clonotypes between healthy human individuals. Produced via immunoSEQ multiplex PCR; TCRdb's table is partial and in-frame only. There are over a million clones in the sample; approximately 80% occur only once, and 0.6% to 0.7% lies in the top ten. The specimen sequenced was memory CD4+ T cells from PBMCs. The subset: CD45RA-negative fraction. These receptors originate from a man between 18 and 29 years old in good health. Some clones in this sample may be carry-over from other donors' samples.

This clone was recorded a few times. The genes are TRBV5-1 and TRBJ2-7; TRBD2 matches 11 bases. V was pared by 0 bases and J by 2 bases, with 4 bases of the junction left unmatched. The length of the CDR3 is 16 residues. Germline V gives CDR1 SGHRS, CDR2 YFSETQ. The CDR3 reads CASSLETSGSPYEQYF. The CDR3 DNA sequence: TGCGCCAGCAGCTTGGAAACTAGCGGGAGCCCCTACGAGCAGTACTTC.

This clone was picked up a small number of times. V and J are TRBV4-2 and TRBJ1-2; weak D call: TRBD1 (6 bases). Looked up from germline, CDR1 is LGHNA and CDR2 is YNFKEQ. V was cut by 3 bases and J by 6 bases, with 11 bases left in between. This CDR3 is 13 amino acids long. The CDR3 nucleotides are TGTGCCAGCAGCCAGGCAGGGGTTGATGGCTACACCTTC. Its translation: CASSQAGVDGYTF.

The chain employs TRBV28 and TRBJ2-1; 7 bases are shared with TRBD1. The germline V gene encodes CDR1 MDHEN and CDR2 SYDVKM. The CDR3 totals 14 residues. J gave up 5 bases and V 6 bases, and 7 bases lay outside the gene matches. This chain's CDR3 is CASSLTGTDNEQFF. CDR3 sequence (DNA): TGTGCCAGCAGCTTAACCGGGACAGACAATGAGCAGTTCTTC.

This chain joins TRBV28 and TRBJ2-1, with 9 bases fitting TRBD2. Germline CDR1 and CDR2: MDHEN and SYDVKM. V shed 5 bases, J shed 3 bases, and the junction held 8 bases outside the gene matches. The CDR3 sequence is 16 residues long. The CDR3 DNA is TGTGCCAGCAGTCACCTAGCGGGAAACCACTACAATGAGCAGTTCTTC. Protein product: CASSHLAGNHYNEQFF.

The chain has TRBV25-1 and TRBJ1-2, with TRBD1 matching over 7 bases. CDR1 and CDR2 from the germline V gene are MGHDK and SYGVNS. The CDR3 is 15 residues long. The V segment lost 10 bases and the J segment 0 bases; nucleotides outside the gene matches: 11. CDR3 DNA: TGTGCCACAACCCCAGGAGGGACAGCTAACTATGGCTACACCTTC. Protein sequence: CATTPGGTANYGYTF.

The rearrangement joins TRBV6-4 to TRBJ1-5; D not certain. Trimming removed 5 bases at V and 4 bases at J, with 6 bases between. The CDR3 spans 12 residues. CDR1 and CDR2 (germline): MRHNA, SNTAGT. The CDR3: CASSFGNQPQHF. DNA of the CDR3: TGTGCCAGCAGTTTCGGGAATCAGCCCCAGCATTTT.

This chain links TRBV7-2 with TRBJ2-7, with 7 positions matching TRBD1. The length of the CDR3 is 16 residues. Germline V gene data show CDR1 as SGHTA and CDR2 as FQGNSA. The J segment lost 0 bases and the V segment lost 5 bases, leaving 10 bases of the junction unmatched. The CDR3 sequence is CASSPTLDRSSYEQYF. CDR3 nucleotides: TGTGCCAGCAGCCCTACCCTGGACAGGAGCTCCTACGAGCAGTACTTC.

This clone was observed many times. The chain links TRBV7-9 to TRBJ2-5; D tentatively fits TRBD1 or TRBD2 (6 bases each). The CDR3 runs to 15 residues. Germline V gives CDR1 SEHNR, CDR2 FQNEAQ (reference sequence). Trimming pared 1 base from V and 0 bases from J, leaving 9 bases between. CDR3: CASSLVGGYQETQYF. The CDR3 region has the DNA TGTGCCAGCAGCTTAGTAGGGGGGTACCAAGAGACCCAGTACTTC.

This chain connects TRBV6-6 to TRBJ1-2, with 10 bases matching TRBD1. Looked up from germline, CDR1 is MNHNY and CDR2 is SVGAGI (reference sequence). The length of the CDR3 is 15 residues. The ends lost 4 bases at V and 3 bases at J; junction bases unmatched: 5. DNA for the CDR3: TGTGCCAGCAGTTCGTTGACAGGGGGCGACTATGGCTACACCTTC. This sequence encodes CASSSLTGGDYGYTF.

The V and J genes are TRBV30 and TRBJ2-7; D is ambiguous. This CDR3 has 11 residues. Germline loops: CDR1 GTSNPN, CDR2 SVGIG (reference sequence). V shed 2 bases and J shed 4 bases, with 6 bases lying between them. The CDR3 is CAWSYRYEQYF. The CDR3 DNA reads TGTGCCTGGAGTTACAGATACGAGCAGTACTTC.

The V and J genes are TRBV4-1 and TRBJ2-7; 8 nucleotides agree with TRBD1. V shed 4 bases, J shed 3 bases, and the junction held 8 bases outside the gene matches. The CDR3 is 15 amino acids. The V gene's germline CDR1 is MGHRA and CDR2 YSYEKL. The CDR3 region has the DNA TGCGCCAGCAGCCGGGGGCAGGGGGCAGGCTACGAGCAGTACTTC. Translating it yields CASSRGQGAGYEQYF.

The chain carries TRBV28 and TRBJ2-1; D is undetermined. The CDR3 has 16 residues. The V gene lost 4 bases and the J gene lost 4 bases, with 17 bases spanning the gap. From germline, CDR1 is MDHEN and CDR2 SYDVKM. The CDR3 spells CASSSLKNDNYNEQFF. The CDR3 DNA follows: TGTGCCAGCAGTTCGTTAAAGAACGACAATTACAATGAGCAGTTCTTC.

This clone came up a few times. The chain recombines TRBV30 with TRBJ1-1; D not certain. V was clipped by 1 base and J by 1 base, with 7 bases between them. The CDR3 has 13 amino acids. Per germline, CDR1 GTSNPN and CDR2 SVGIG (reference sequence). The CDR3 protein is CAWSARGNTEAFF. The DNA of the CDR3 is TGTGCCTGGAGTGCCCGGGGGAACACTGAAGCTTTCTTT.

This clone has a single count. The genes are TRBV5-4 and TRBJ2-2; TRBD2 aligns across 11 bases. Germline assignment: CDR1 SGHNT and CDR2 YYREEE (reference sequence). CDR3 length: 16 amino acids. The V and J ends lost 4 bases and 0 bases, in that order; junction bases with no gene match: 2. The CDR3 reads CASSRLAGTNTGELFF. The CDR3 DNA reads TGTGCCAGCAGCCGACTAGCGGGAACGAACACCGGGGAGCTGTTTTTT.

The CDR3 DNA sequence: TGTGCCAGCAGCGTACTAGCGGGAGTAGGTGAGCAGTACTTC. Residues: CASSVLAGVGEQYF. This chain connects TRBV7-6 to TRBJ2-7; TRBD2 matches at 11 bases. This CDR3 comprises 14 residues. Germline loops: CDR1 SGHVS, CDR2 FNYEAQ. The J segment lost 7 bases and the V segment lost 5 bases, leaving 7 bases of the junction unmatched. The full variable domain, with the rest looked up from reference TRBV7-6 and TRBJ2-7, is GAGVSQSPRYKVTKRGQDVALRCDPISGHVSLYWYRQALGQGPEFLTYFNYEAQQDKSGLPNDRFSAERPEGSISTLTIQRTEQRDSAMYRCASSVLAGVGEQYFGPGTRLTVT.

J is TRBJ2-2 and V is TRBV28; D gene ambiguous. Germline V gene data show CDR1 as MDHEN and CDR2 as SYDVKM. V lost 10 bases and J lost 2, with 14 bases in between. The CDR3 extends over 14 amino acids. The CDR3, as DNA: TGTGCCATCTTAGGAGCTCCTAACACCGGGGAGCTGTTTTTT. Its protein is CAILGAPNTGELFF.

Points on this clone: It is likely a read error: a sequence one base away is far more abundant. The chain joins TRBV29-1 to TRBJ1-1; 9 bases agree with TRBD1. The CDR3 spans 14 residues. Trimming cost V 6 bases and J 0 bases; bases outside gene matches: 5. CDR1 is SQVTM and CDR2 is ANQGSEA in the germline V gene. The CDR3 loop reads CSVWDRDMNTEAFF. The CDR3 coding sequence is TGCAGCGTCTGGGACAGGGACATGAACACTGAAGCTTTCTTT.

This sequence joins TRBV29-1 and TRBJ1-1; maybe TRBD1 (5 bases). V was cut by 7 bases and J by 9 bases, with 15 bases left in between. CDR1 SQVTM and CDR2 ANQGSEA come from the germline V gene. There are 11 residues in the CDR3. The CDR3 region is CSADASGQAFF. For the CDR3, the DNA is TGCAGCGCCGACGCGTCAGGGCAAGCTTTCTTT.

The chain uses TRBV4-1 and TRBJ2-7, with 7 bases lining up with TRBD2. Unmatched junction bases numbered 6, after V lost 4 bases and J lost 6 bases. CDR1 is MGHRA, CDR2 YSYEKL, per germline. The CDR3 runs 13 residues. CDR3 DNA sequence: TGCGCCAGCAGCCCTGGGGGGGTCTTCGAGCAGTACTTC. Translated: CASSPGGVFEQYF.

The V and J genes are TRBV9 and TRBJ1-2, with D uncertain. This CDR3 is 13 amino acids long. V lost 1 base and J lost 8, with 12 bases in between. The germline CDR1 and CDR2 sequences are SGDLS and YYNGEE. The CDR3 DNA reads TGTGCCAGCAGCGTATATGAGGGTCGAGGCTACACCTTC. Amino acid sequence: CASSVYEGRGYTF.

This clone was seen a single time. Other DNA sequences in the sample encode the same CDR3. The V and J genes are TRBV11-2 and TRBJ2-7; D is ambiguous. V lost 1 base and J 2 bases, leaving 18 bases between the germline ends. Germline CDR1 SGHAT, CDR2 FQNNGV. CDR3 size: 17 residues. Written as DNA, the CDR3 is TGTGCCAGCAGCTTAGGGCTTACGTGGGGTGAACCCTACGAGCAGTACTTC. It yields the protein CASSLGLTWGEPYEQYF.

The chain has TRBV19 and TRBJ1-1, with 7 bases that match TRBD1. V shed 7 bases and J 1 base; nucleotides not matched to a gene: 9. The CDR3 consists of 15 residues. CDR1 and CDR2 (germline): LNHDA, SQIVND (reference sequence). For the CDR3, the DNA is TGTGCCAGTACCGCATTCGGGACAGAGAACACTGAAGCTTTCTTT. Encoded protein: CASTAFGTENTEAFF.

The chain joins TRBV5-1 to TRBJ1-2; 7 bases line up with TRBD1. In germline, CDR1 is SGHRS, CDR2 YFSETQ. Trimming at V came to 1 base and at J to 1 base, leaving 7 bases not matched to a gene. This CDR3 spans 16 amino acids. CDR3: CASSLRPRGFNYGYTF. For the CDR3, the DNA is TGCGCCAGCAGCTTGCGCCCCAGGGGGTTTAACTATGGCTACACCTTC.

This clone was observed a single time. The chain joins TRBV5-1 to TRBJ2-1; 7 nucleotides agree with TRBD1. V shed 4 bases, J shed 4 bases, and the junction held 2 bases outside the gene matches. Per the germline V gene, CDR1 is SGHRS and CDR2 is YFSETQ. The CDR3 runs to 13 residues. CDR3 DNA: TGCGCCAGCAGCGGGACAGTTTACAATGAGCAGTTCTTC. The encoded protein is CASSGTVYNEQFF.

In the case of this clone: Additional DNA sequences in this sample encode the identical CDR3. The genes are TRBV6-1 and TRBJ2-7; TRBD1 agrees at 7 bases. The CDR3 spans 12 residues. J gave up 2 bases and V 6 bases, and 1 base lay outside the gene matches. The germline CDR1 and CDR2 sequences are MNHNS and SASEGT. Here the CDR3 reads CASSQGAYEQYF. DNA for the CDR3: TGTGCCAGCAGCCAGGGGGCCTACGAGCAGTACTTC.

This clone was counted at least ten times. This rearrangement joins TRBV5-1 to TRBJ1-2; TRBD1 is a possible D gene (5 bases). The length of the CDR3 is 15 residues. Germline V lookup: CDR1 SGHRS, CDR2 YFSETQ. Trimming left V 8 bases short and J 4 bases short, with 21 bases between. Written as DNA, the CDR3 is TGCGCCAGTTCGGTGGAGCAGGGCTACAGCTATGGCTACACCTTC. This encodes CASSVEQGYSYGYTF.

The chain recombines TRBV4-3 with TRBJ2-3, with 11 positions matching TRBD2. The junction had 5 bases not matched to a gene; V was cut back by 1 base and J by 5 bases. Germline CDR1 reads LGHNA; CDR2 reads YSLEER. This CDR3 is built from 16 residues. CDR3 sequence: CASSQGGLAGGDTQYF. The CDR3 DNA follows: TGCGCCAGCAGCCAAGGAGGTCTAGCGGGAGGAGATACGCAGTATTTT.

The J gene is TRBJ1-2, the V gene TRBV7-2; D is unclear. V shed 2 bases and J shed 5 bases, with 6 bases lying between them. Germline V gene sequence: CDR1 SGHTA, CDR2 FQGNSA. The CDR3 loop spans 12 amino acids. CDR3 residues: CASSLNGYGYTF. The CDR3 region has the DNA TGTGCCAGCAGCTTAAACGGGTATGGCTACACCTTC.

The chain combines TRBV5-6 with TRBJ2-3, with D possibly being TRBD1 or TRBD2 (5 bases each). The CDR3 loop spans 18 amino acids. The ends were cut back, 4 bases at V and 6 bases at J, with 27 bases in the middle. Looked up from germline, CDR1 is SGHDT and CDR2 is YYEEEE. CDR3 nucleotides: TGTGCCAGCAGCCGACCAAGACCCGGGACCCTAAAGGTGGATACGCAGTATTTT. Translation gives CASSRPRPGTLKVDTQYF.